This section outlines one TCR beta chain sequence together with its context. Germline values: CDR1 SGHTA, CDR2 FQGTGA. V shed 8 bases, J shed 14 bases, and the junction held 10 bases outside the gene matches. This CDR3 contains 13 residues. This entry comes from a study of blood T cell repertoires in COVID-19. The assay was immunoSEQ multiplex PCR, and TCRdb's table has in-frame clones only and misses some. The table records under 300,000 clones, about 86% of them present only once. The origin of this receptor is a man aged 45-60 years who had recovered from COVID-19. V usage is TRBV7-3 and J usage is TRBJ2-1; 12 positions agree with TRBD2. Sample: PBMCs or T cells enriched from blood (not recorded which). This CDR3 reads CASGGSSGGAKFF. The CDR3 region has the DNA TGTGCCAGCGGAGGTTCTAGCGGGGGGGCGAAGTTCTTC.